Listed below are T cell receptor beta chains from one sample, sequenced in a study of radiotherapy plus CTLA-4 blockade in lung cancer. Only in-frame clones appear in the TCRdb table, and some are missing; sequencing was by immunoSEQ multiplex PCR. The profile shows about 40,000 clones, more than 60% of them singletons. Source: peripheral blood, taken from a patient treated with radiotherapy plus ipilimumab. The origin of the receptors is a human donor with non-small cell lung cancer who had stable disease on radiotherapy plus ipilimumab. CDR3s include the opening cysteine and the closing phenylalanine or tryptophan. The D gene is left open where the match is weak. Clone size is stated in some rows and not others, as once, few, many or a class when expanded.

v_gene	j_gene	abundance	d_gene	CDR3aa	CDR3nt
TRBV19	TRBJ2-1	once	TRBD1	CASSMRGPAYNEQFF	TGTGCCAGTAGTATGAGGGGGCCGGCCTACAATGAGCAGTTCTTC
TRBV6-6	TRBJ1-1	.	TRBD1	CASTRTGSTEAFF	TGTGCCAGCACTAGGACAGGGAGCACTGAAGCTTTCTTT
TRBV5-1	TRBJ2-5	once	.	CASSFSNQRETQYF	TGCGCCAGCAGCTTTAGCAATCAGCGCGAGACCCAGTACTTC
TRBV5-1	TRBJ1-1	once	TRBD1	CASSYSTGGTEAFF	TGCGCCAGCAGCTACTCGACAGGGGGCACTGAAGCTTTCTTT
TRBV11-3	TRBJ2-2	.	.	CASSWQGGGELFF	TGTGCCAGCAGCTGGCAGGGAGGCGGGGAGCTGTTTTTT
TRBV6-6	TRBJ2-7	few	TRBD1	CASRPGTGTVPQYF	TGTGCCAGCCGCCCCGGGACAGGGACCGTCCCTCAGTACTTC
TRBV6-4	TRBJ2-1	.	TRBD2	CASSSGGAGNEQFF	TGTGCCAGCAGTAGCGGGGGGGCTGGCAATGAGCAGTTCTTC
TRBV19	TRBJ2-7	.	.	CASSIGGDSYEQYF	TGTGCCAGTAGTATAGGCGGTGACTCCTACGAGCAGTACTTC
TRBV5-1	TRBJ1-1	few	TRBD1	CASSLGGGDTEAFF	TGCGCCAGCAGCTTGGGAGGGGGCGACACTGAAGCTTTCTTT
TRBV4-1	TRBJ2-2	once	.	CASSQKGVSGPMNTGELFF	TGCGCCAGCAGCCAAAAGGGGGTATCCGGACCTATGAACACCGGGGAGCTGTTTTTT
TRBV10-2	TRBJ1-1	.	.	CASMAVPNAEAFF	TGCGCCAGCATGGCAGTCCCAAACGCTGAAGCTTTCTTT
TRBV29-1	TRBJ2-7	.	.	CSVEAGEEQYF	TGCAGCGTTGAAGCCGGAGAGGAGCAGTACTTC
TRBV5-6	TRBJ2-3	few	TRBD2	CASSSPGAGEGTDTQYF	TGTGCCAGCAGCTCACCCGGCGCGGGGGAAGGAACAGATACGCAGTATTTT
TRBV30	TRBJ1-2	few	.	CAWSIGGAKGFGYTF	TGTGCCTGGAGTATAGGGGGGGCGAAAGGGTTTGGCTACACCTTC
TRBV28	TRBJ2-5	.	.	CASSAPGLGETQYF	TGTGCCAGCAGTGCCCCGGGGTTGGGAGAGACCCAGTACTTC
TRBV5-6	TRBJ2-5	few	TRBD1	CASSLFTGVWETQYF	TGTGCCAGCAGCTTGTTTACAGGGGTATGGGAGACCCAGTACTTC
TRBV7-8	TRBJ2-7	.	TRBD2	CASSLFGRGTREQYF	TGTGCCAGCAGCTTATTTGGGCGGGGGACCAGGGAGCAGTACTTC
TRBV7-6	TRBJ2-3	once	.	CASSLAGGGTTSTDTQYF	TGTGCCAGCAGCTTAGCGGGAGGGGGAACAACTAGCACAGATACGCAGTATTTT
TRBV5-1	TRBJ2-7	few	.	CASSLAQGTYEQYF	TGCGCCAGCAGCTTGGCTCAGGGGACCTACGAGCAGTACTTC
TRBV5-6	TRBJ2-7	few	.	CASSWGPYEQYF	TGTGCCAGCAGCTGGGGGCCCTACGAGCAGTACTTC
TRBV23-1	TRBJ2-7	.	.	CASSQYGGSYEQYF	TGCGCCAGCAGTCAATACGGGGGCTCCTACGAGCAGTACTTC
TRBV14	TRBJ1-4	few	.	CASSRSWEGRGKLFF	TGTGCCAGCAGCCGCTCCTGGGAGGGCCGGGGGAAACTGTTTTTT
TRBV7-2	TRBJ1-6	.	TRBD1	CASSSSRGLYNSPLHF	TGTGCCAGCAGCTCCTCGAGGGGGCTCTATAATTCACCCCTCCACTTT
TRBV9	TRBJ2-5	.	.	CASSVDGTPREQYF	TGTGCCAGCAGCGTAGATGGGACTCCCAGGGAGCAGTACTTC
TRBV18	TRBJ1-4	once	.	CASSLLNTGATNEKLFF	TGTGCCAGCTCACTTCTTAATACGGGAGCAACTAATGAAAAACTGTTTTTT
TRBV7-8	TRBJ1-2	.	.	CASRPRGIGPNYGYTF	TGTGCCAGCCGTCCCCGGGGGATAGGACCCAACTATGGCTACACCTTC
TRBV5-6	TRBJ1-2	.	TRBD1	CASSHWTGVGYGYTF	TGTGCCAGCAGCCATTGGACAGGCGTCGGCTATGGCTACACCTTC